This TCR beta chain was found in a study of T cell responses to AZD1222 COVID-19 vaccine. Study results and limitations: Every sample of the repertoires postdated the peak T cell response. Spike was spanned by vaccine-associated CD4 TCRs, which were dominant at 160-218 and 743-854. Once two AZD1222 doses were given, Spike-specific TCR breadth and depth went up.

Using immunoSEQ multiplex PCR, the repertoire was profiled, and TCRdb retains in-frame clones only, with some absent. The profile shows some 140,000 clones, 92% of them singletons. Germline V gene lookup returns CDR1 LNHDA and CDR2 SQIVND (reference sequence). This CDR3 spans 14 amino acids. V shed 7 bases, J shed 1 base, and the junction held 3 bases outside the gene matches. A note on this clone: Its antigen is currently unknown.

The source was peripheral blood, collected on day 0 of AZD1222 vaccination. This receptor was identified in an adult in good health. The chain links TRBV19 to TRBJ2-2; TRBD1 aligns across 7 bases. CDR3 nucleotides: TGTGCCAGTACCTACAGGGGGAACACCGGGGAGCTGTTTTTT. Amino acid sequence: CASTYRGNTGELFF.